Detailed here is one T cell receptor (beta chain). Its matching antigen is unknown. The sample comes from a study of T cell repertoires in cytomegalovirus infection. Study-wide background: Indications came from public TCR beta signatures; they pointed to CMV infection and to a matching HLA type. Study results and caveats: Of the TCR beta families, the public ones yielded a cumulative frequency that identified carriers of CMV plus the relevant HLA. HLA-C-restricted CMV clonotypes gave the most frequent clonotype in two of eight donors.

V was trimmed by 6 bases and J by 0 bases, leaving 14 bases between them. This CDR3 is built from 15 residues. MiXCR was run by TCRdb on the reads, yielding one entry per CDR3 protein. The sample lists roughly 230,000 distinct CDR3 sequences; approximately 13% were seen once. This TCR derives from a human donor in good health (CMV status not recorded). Some clones in this sample may be carry-over from other donors' samples. The sample was PBMCs. The rearrangement uses TRBV12-3 or TRBV12-4 and TRBJ2-5; D is perhaps TRBD1 (5 bases). CDR3 protein: CASSNARDYQETQYF. Here the CDR3 DNA reads TGTGCCAGCAGCAACGCCAGGGATTACCAAGAGACCCAGTACTTC.